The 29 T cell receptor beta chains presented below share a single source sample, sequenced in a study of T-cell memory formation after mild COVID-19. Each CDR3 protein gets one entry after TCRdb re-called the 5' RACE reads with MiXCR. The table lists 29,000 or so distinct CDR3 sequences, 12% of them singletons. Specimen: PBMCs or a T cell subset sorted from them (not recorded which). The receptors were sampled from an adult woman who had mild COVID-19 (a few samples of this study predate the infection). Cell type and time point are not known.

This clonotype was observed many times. The CDR3 loop reads CASSLDGGAHNSYNEQFF. CDR3 nucleotides: TGCGCCAGCAGCTTGGACGGGGGGGCCCATAACTCCTACAATGAGCAGTTCTTC. J is TRBJ2-1 and V is TRBV5-1; 8 bases match TRBD2. This CDR3 spans 18 amino acids. Germline assignment: CDR1 SGHRS and CDR2 YFSETQ. V lost 0 bases to trimming and J lost 0 bases; unmatched junction nucleotides: 8. The full variable domain, in which reference TRBV5-1 and TRBJ2-1 provide the parts outside the CDR3, is KAGVTQTPRYLIKTRGQQVTLSCSPISGHRSVSWYQQTPGQGLQFLFEYFSETQRNKGNFPGRFSGRQFSNSRSEMNVSTLELGDSALYLCASSLDGGAHNSYNEQFFGPGTRLTVL.

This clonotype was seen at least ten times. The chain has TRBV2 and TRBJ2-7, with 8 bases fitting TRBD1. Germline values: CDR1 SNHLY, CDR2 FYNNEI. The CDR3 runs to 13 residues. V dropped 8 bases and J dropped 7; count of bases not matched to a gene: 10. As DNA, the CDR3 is TGTGCCAGCGTCGGGACAGGTAGGGGGGAGCAGTACTTC. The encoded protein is CASVGTGRGEQYF.

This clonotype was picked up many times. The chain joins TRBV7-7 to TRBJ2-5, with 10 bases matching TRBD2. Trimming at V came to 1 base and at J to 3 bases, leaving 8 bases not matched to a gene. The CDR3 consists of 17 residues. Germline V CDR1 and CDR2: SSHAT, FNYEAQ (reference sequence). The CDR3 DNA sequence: TGTGCCAGCAGCTTAGGGAGCTCGCTAGCGGGAGAAGAGACCCAGTACTTC. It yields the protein CASSLGSSLAGEETQYF.

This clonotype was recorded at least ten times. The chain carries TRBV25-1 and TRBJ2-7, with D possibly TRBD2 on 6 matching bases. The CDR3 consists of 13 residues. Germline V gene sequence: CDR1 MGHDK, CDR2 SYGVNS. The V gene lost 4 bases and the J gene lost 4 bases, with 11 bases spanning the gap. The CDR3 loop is CASSGLGSYEQYF. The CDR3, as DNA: TGTGCCAGCAGTGGCCTCGGGAGTTACGAGCAGTACTTC.

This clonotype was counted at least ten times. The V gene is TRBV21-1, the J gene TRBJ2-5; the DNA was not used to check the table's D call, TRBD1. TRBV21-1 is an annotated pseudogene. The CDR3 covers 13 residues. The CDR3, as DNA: TGTGCCAGCAGCAAACAGGGCCAAGAGACCCAGTACTTC. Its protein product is CASSKQGQETQYF.

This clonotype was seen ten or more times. The CDR3 spells CASSPTGSGPQHF. In DNA form, the CDR3 reads TGTGCCAGCAGCCCGACAGGGTCAGGGCCCCAGCATTTT. The V gene is TRBV3-1, the J gene TRBJ1-5; TRBD1 matches 7 bases. Germline loops: CDR1 LGHDT, CDR2 YNNKEL (reference sequence). The CDR3 consists of 13 residues. The V gene end was trimmed by 4 bases and the J gene end by 9 bases; junction bases not matched to a gene: 6.

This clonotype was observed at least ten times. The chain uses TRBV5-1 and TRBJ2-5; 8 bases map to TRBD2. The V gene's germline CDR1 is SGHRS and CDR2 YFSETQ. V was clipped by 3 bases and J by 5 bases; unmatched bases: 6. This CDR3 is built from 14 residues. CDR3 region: CASSSPRGGETQYF. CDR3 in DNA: TGCGCCAGCAGCTCACCTCGGGGGGGTGAGACCCAGTACTTC.

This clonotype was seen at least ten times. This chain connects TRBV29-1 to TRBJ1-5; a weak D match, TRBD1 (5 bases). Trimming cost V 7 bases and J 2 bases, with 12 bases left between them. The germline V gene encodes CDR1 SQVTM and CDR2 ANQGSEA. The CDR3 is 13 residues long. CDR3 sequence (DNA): TGCAGCGCCCGGGGGTCGGGCAATCAGCCCCAGCATTTT. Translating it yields CSARGSGNQPQHF.

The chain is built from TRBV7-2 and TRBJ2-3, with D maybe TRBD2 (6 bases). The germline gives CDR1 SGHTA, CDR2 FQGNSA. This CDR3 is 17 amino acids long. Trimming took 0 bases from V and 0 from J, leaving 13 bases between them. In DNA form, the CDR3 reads TGTGCCAGCAGCTTAGCTGGGACTGTACCTAGCACAGATACGCAGTATTTT. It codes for CASSLAGTVPSTDTQYF.

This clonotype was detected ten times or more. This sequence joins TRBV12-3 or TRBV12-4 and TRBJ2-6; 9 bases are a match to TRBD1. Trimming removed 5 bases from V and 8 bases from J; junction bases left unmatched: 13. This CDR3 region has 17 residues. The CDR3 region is CASSPPGQGIRTNVLTF. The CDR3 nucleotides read TGTGCCAGCAGTCCTCCGGGACAGGGTATCAGGACCAACGTCCTGACTTTC.

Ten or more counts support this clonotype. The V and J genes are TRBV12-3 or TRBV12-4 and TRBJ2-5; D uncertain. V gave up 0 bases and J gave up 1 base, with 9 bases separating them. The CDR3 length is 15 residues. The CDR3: CASSLAGDTQETQYF. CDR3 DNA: TGTGCCAGCAGTTTAGCCGGCGACACCCAAGAGACCCAGTACTTC.

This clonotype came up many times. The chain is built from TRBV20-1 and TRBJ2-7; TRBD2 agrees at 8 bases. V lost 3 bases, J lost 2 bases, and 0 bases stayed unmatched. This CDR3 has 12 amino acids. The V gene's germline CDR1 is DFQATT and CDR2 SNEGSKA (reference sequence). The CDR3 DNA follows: TGCAGTGCTAGCGGGAGGGCCTACGAGCAGTACTTC. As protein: CSASGRAYEQYF.

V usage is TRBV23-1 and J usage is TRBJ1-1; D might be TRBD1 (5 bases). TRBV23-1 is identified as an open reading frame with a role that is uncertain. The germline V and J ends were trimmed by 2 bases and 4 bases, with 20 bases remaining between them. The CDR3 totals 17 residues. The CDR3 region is CASSQPNGKSGGTEAFF. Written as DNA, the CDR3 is TGCGCCAGCAGTCAACCAAACGGCAAGTCGGGGGGCACTGAAGCTTTCTTT.

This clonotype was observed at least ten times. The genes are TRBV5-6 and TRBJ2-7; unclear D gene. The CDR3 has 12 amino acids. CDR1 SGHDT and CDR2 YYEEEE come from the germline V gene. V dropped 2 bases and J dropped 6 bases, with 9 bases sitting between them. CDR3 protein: CASSFVPGEQYF. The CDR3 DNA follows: TGTGCCAGCAGCTTTGTCCCGGGCGAGCAGTACTTC.

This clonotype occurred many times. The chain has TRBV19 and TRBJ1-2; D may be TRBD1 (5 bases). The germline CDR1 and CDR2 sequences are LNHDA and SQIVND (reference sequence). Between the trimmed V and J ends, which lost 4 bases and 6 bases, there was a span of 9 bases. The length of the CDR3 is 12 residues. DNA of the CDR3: TGTGCCAGTAGTAGACAGAGGGATGGCTACACCTTC. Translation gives CASSRQRDGYTF.

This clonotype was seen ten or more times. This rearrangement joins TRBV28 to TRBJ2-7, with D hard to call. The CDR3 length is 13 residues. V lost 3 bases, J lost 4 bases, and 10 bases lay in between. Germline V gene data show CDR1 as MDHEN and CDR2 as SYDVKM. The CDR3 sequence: CASSFYKLYEQYF. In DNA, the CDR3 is TGTGCCAGCAGTTTTTATAAACTGTACGAGCAGTACTTC. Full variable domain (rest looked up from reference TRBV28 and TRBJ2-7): DVKVTQSSRYLVKRTGEKVFLECVQDMDHENMFWYRQDPGLGLRLIYFSYDVKMKEKGDIPEGYSVSREKKERFSLILESASTNQTSMYLCASSFYKLYEQYFGPGTRLTVT.

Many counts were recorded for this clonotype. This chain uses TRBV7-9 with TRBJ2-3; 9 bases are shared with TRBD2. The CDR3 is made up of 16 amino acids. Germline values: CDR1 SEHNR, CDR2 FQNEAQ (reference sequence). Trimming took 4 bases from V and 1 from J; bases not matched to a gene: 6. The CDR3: CASSSNPSGGTDTQYF. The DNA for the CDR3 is TGTGCCAGCAGCTCCAACCCTAGCGGGGGCACAGATACGCAGTATTTT.

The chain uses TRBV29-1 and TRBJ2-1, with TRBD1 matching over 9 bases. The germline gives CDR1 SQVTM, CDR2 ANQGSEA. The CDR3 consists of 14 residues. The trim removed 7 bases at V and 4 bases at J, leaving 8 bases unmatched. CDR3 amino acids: CSASDRGLYNEQFF. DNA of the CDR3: TGCAGCGCCTCGGACAGGGGACTATACAATGAGCAGTTCTTC.

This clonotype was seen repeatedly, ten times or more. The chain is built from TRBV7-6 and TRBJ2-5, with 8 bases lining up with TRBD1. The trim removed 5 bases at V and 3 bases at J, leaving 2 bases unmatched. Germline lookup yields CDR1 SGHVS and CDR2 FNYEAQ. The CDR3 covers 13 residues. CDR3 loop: CASSRQGKETQYF. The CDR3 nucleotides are TGTGCCAGCAGCCGACAGGGGAAAGAGACCCAGTACTTC.

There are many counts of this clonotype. Here the CDR3 DNA reads TGTGCCAGCAGCTTAGGACAGGGTCGGAATGAGCAGTTCTTC. This gives the protein CASSLGQGRNEQFF. The chain is built from TRBV7-2 and TRBJ2-1; 7 bases align to TRBD1. Trimming took 1 base from V and 7 from J; bases not matched to a gene: 4. CDR1 is SGHTA, CDR2 FQGNSA, per germline. The CDR3 length is 14 residues.

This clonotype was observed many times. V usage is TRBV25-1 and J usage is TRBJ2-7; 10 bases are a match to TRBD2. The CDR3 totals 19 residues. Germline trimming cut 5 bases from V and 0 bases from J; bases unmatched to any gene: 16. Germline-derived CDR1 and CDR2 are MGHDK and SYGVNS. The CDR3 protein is CASSYEDRRTSGVSYEQYF. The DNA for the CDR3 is TGTGCCAGCAGTTATGAGGACAGGAGAACTAGCGGGGTCTCCTACGAGCAGTACTTC.

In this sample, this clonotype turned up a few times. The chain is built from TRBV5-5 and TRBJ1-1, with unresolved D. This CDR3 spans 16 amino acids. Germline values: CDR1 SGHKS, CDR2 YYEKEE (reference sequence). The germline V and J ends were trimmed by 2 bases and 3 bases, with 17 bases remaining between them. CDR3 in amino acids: CASSLTTFPRDTEAFF. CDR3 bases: TGTGCCAGCAGCTTAACGACATTTCCCAGAGACACTGAAGCTTTCTTT.

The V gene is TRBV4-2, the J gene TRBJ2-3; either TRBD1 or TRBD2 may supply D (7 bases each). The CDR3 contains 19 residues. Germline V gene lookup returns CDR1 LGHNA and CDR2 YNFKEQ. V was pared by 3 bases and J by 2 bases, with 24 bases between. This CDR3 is CASSHANGRGPDFTDTQYF. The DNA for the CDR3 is TGTGCCAGCAGCCACGCCAATGGGAGGGGGCCCGATTTCACAGATACGCAGTATTTT.

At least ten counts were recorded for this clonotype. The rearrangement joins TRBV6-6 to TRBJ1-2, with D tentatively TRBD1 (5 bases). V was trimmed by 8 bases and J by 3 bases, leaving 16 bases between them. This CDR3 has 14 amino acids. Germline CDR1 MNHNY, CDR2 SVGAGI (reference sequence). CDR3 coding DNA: TGTGCCAGCGCCCCCGGGGGGTTTGACTATGGCTACACCTTC. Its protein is CASAPGGFDYGYTF.

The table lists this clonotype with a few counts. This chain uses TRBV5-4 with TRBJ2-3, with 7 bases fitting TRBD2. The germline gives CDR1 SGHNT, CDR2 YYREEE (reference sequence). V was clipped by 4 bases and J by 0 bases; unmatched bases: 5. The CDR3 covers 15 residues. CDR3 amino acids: CASSGTISSTDTQYF. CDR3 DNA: TGTGCCAGCAGCGGGACTATCTCTAGCACAGATACGCAGTATTTT.

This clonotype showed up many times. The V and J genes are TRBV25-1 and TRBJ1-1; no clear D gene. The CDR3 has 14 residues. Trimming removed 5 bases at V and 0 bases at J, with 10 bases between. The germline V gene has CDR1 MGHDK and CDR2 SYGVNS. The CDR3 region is CASSPPALNTEAFF. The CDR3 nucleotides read TGTGCCAGCAGTCCCCCAGCTTTGAACACTGAAGCTTTCTTT.

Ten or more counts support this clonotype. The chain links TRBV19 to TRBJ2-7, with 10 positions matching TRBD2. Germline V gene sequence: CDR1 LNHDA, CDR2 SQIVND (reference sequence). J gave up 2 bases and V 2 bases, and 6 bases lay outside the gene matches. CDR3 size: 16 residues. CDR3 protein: CASSITGLAETYEQYF. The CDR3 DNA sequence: TGTGCCAGTAGTATAACCGGACTAGCGGAAACCTACGAGCAGTACTTC.

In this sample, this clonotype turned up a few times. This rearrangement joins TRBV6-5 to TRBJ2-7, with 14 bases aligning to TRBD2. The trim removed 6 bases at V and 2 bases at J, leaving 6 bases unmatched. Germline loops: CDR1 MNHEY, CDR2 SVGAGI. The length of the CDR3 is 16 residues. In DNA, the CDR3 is TGTGCCAGCAGCCGCGGGGGACTAGCGGGGGCCTACGAGCAGTACTTC. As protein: CASSRGGLAGAYEQYF.

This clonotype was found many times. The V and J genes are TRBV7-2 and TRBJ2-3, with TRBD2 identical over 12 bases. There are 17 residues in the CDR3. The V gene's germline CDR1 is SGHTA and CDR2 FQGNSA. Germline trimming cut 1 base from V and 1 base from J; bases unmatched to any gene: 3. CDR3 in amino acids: CASSLVASGGGTDTQYF. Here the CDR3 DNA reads TGTGCCAGCAGCTTAGTAGCTAGCGGGGGGGGCACAGATACGCAGTATTTT.